A selection of T cell receptor beta chains follows, all from one sample in a study of Tregs in tolerant kidney transplant recipients. TCRdb keeps only in-frame clones here, not all; method: immunoSEQ multiplex PCR. The sample carries some 55,000 clones, around 83% recorded once. Sequenced material: CD4+ T cells from blood. The receptors come from a human donor in good health. CDR3s include the opening cysteine and the closing phenylalanine or tryptophan. The D gene is left open where the match is weak. The listing skips clone size in some rows; elsewhere it reads once, few, many or a size class.

TRBV27	TRBD2	.	12	TRBJ2-1	TGTGCCAGCACCGCCGGGACTAGCTCTCTATTCTTC	CASTAGTSSLFF
TRBV9	.	once	15	TRBJ1-1	TGTGCCAGCAGCGTATACGAGGGTTGGAACACTGAAGCTTTCTTT	CASSVYEGWNTEAFF
TRBV19	.	.	14	TRBJ1-4	TGTGCCAGTAGTGCCAGGTTCTCTAATGAAAAACTGTTTTTT	CASSARFSNEKLFF
TRBV7-6	.	.	15	TRBJ2-3	TGTGCCAGCAGCCCATCCCTGGGCCACACAGATACGCAGTATTTT	CASSPSLGHTDTQYF
TRBV27	.	.	15	TRBJ1-5	TGTGCCAGCAGTTTCTCCGGGAAGGCGGATCAGCCCCAGCATTTT	CASSFSGKADQPQHF
TRBV2	.	many	13	TRBJ1-4	TGTGCCAGCAGTGCGACGGGGCGGGAAAAACTGTTTTTT	CASSATGREKLFF
TRBV18	.	.	14	TRBJ1-1	TGTGCCAGCTCACCACAGCTGATGAACACTGAAGCTTTCTTT	CASSPQLMNTEAFF
TRBV18	.	.	15	TRBJ2-4	TGTGCCAGCTCACCTCCCCTAAGTCCCAAAAACATTCAGTACTTC	CASSPPLSPKNIQYF
TRBV2	.	few	14	TRBJ1-4	TGTGCCAGCAGTAGGACAACAGAGGATGAAAAACTGTTTTTT	CASSRTTEDEKLFF
TRBV5-4	.	few	19	TRBJ2-5	TGTGCCAGCAGTTCACTAAGGGGGCCCGGGGGGAGCTTCCAAGAGACCCAGTACTTC	CASSSLRGPGGSFQETQYF
TRBV11-2	.	.	14	TRBJ2-2	TGTGCCAGCAGCCTCCCGGGGATTACCGGGGAGCTGTTTTTT	CASSLPGITGELFF
TRBV5-1	TRBD1	once	17	TRBJ1-1	TGCGCCAGCAGCTTGGGAGCCGGGACAGGGGATATAACTGAAGCTTTCTTT	CASSLGAGTGDITEAFF
TRBV18	.	.	16	TRBJ1-3	TGTGCCAGTTCACCAGTGACGGGGGTCTCTGGAAACACCATATATTTT	CASSPVTGVSGNTIYF
TRBV30	TRBD1	.	15	TRBJ2-7	TGTGCCTGGAGGCGGGGACAGGGGCGAATCCACGAGCAGTACTTC	CAWRRGQGRIHEQYF
TRBV29-1	.	.	12	TRBJ2-3	TGCAGCGTTGTGGGGGGCGAGGATACGCAGTATTTT	CSVVGGEDTQYF
TRBV7-2	.	.	11	TRBJ1-1	TGTGCCAGCGGAAGTTACACTGAAGCTTTCTTT	CASGSYTEAFF
TRBV5-1	.	.	13	TRBJ2-7	TGCGCCAGCAGCCTCCGGGCCTCCTACGAGCAGTACTTC	CASSLRASYEQYF
TRBV4-2	.	few	15	TRBJ2-3	TGTGCCAGCAGCCAAGACCGCCTAGCAGCAGATACGCAGTATTTT	CASSQDRLAADTQYF
TRBV6-6	.	.	14	TRBJ2-5	TGTGCCAGCAGTTACGGGGTCCATGAAGAGACCCAGTACTTC	CASSYGVHEETQYF
TRBV5-4	.	.	15	TRBJ2-3	TGTGCCAGCAGCTTGGTGTCCACTCACACAGATACGCAGTATTTT	CASSLVSTHTDTQYF
TRBV7-9	.	.	12	TRBJ1-5	TGTGCCAGCAGCCTGTTAAATCAGCCCCAGCATTTT	CASSLLNQPQHF
TRBV5-4	.	medium-sized	12	TRBJ2-7	TGTGCCAGCAGCTTTGATTCCTACGAGCAGTACTTC	CASSFDSYEQYF
TRBV5-1	.	.	11	TRBJ2-5	TGCGCCAGCAGCTTCAGAGAGACCCAGTACTTC	CASSFRETQYF
TRBV9	.	.	14	TRBJ1-3	TGTGCCAGCAGCGTAGTGGCGGCTTCAAACACCATATATTTT	CASSVVAASNTIYF
TRBV28	.	.	12	TRBJ1-1	TGTGCCAGCAGTTTATCGGTGTTAGTCGCTTTCTTT	CASSLSVLVAFF
TRBV5-6	.	.	13	TRBJ2-2	TGTGCCAGCAGCAGGGAGTGGAACGGGGAGCTGTTTTTT	CASSREWNGELFF
TRBV5-6	.	.	16	TRBJ2-4	TGTGCCAGCAGCCTAGTGACACTTGGGGCCAAAAACATTCAGTACTTC	CASSLVTLGAKNIQYF
TRBV7-6	.	.	14	TRBJ1-3	TGTGCCAGCAGCTCAGGGGTTGGTGCGGACACCATATATTTT	CASSSGVGADTIYF
TRBV6-6	.	.	14	TRBJ1-5	TGTGCCAGCAGTTACCAGGGGAGGAATCAGCCCCAGCATTTT	CASSYQGRNQPQHF
TRBV7-9	.	.	13	TRBJ2-2	TGTGCCAGCAGCTTAGACGGGGCCGGGGAGCTGTTTTTT	CASSLDGAGELFF
TRBV5-1	.	once	17	TRBJ2-5	TGCGCCAGCAGAGAGGGGGCGGCGGGATACCGGCAAGAGACCCAGTACTTC	CASREGAAGYRQETQYF
TRBV2	.	.	15	TRBJ1-2	TGTGCCAGCAGTGAAGCGCGGGGGCAGGGGAATGGCTACACCTTC	CASSEARGQGNGYTF
TRBV30	TRBD1	.	14	TRBJ2-7	TGTGCCTCCAAGACAGGGCGTTCCTCCTACGAGCAGTACTTC	CASKTGRSSYEQYF
TRBV18	TRBD1	.	15	TRBJ1-4	TGTGCCAGCTCACCTATTACAGGGGGACCCGAAAAACTGTTTTTT	CASSPITGGPEKLFF
TRBV10-3	.	medium-sized	15	TRBJ2-3	TGTGCCCACGGTCGGAGCGGACTTAACCGGGATACGCAGTATTTT	CAHGRSGLNRDTQYF
TRBV5-4	.	.	13	TRBJ2-5	TGTGCCAGCAGCTTGCCAGGGCGAGAGACCCAGTACTTC	CASSLPGRETQYF
TRBV28	.	.	15	TRBJ2-6	TGTGCCAGCAGTTCCCCCTTCGCTGGGGCCAACGTCCTGACTTTC	CASSSPFAGANVLTF
TRBV13	.	.	14	TRBJ2-7	TGTGCCAGCAGCTTAGGCCCCAATGGCTACGAGCAGTACTTC	CASSLGPNGYEQYF
TRBV10-1	.	few	16	TRBJ2-7	TGCGCCACCCTTATCGGGCTGGGGACCCCCGCCTACGAGCAGTACTTC	CATLIGLGTPAYEQYF
TRBV5-4	.	many	14	TRBJ1-1	TGTGCCAGCAGCGTACAGGGAATGAACACTGAAGCTTTCTTT	CASSVQGMNTEAFF
TRBV19	.	once	13	TRBJ1-2	TGTGCCAGTAGTCACCGGTTAGTGGGGGGCTACACCTTC	CASSHRLVGGYTF
TRBV5-1	TRBD1	.	16	TRBJ1-6	TGCGCCAGCAGCCGGACAGGGGGCAACTATAATTCACCCCTCCACTTT	CASSRTGGNYNSPLHF
TRBV5-1	.	.	12	TRBJ2-1	TGCGCCAGCAGCTTCCCCACTAGTGAGCAGTTCTTC	CASSFPTSEQFF
TRBV5-1	.	.	17	TRBJ2-1	TGCGCCAGCAGCTTTGTGAACAGGGCGGCCCTTTACAATGAGCAGTTCTTC	CASSFVNRAALYNEQFF
TRBV7-9	TRBD2	.	18	TRBJ2-5	TGTGCCAGCAGCTCCAAAGCCCTCCCGGGGGGGCCACGGGAGACCCAGTACTTC	CASSSKALPGGPRETQYF
TRBV27	TRBD2	.	16	TRBJ2-1	TGTGCCAGCAGTCCAATGGGACTAGCGGGAGGTAATGAGCAGTTCTTC	CASSPMGLAGGNEQFF